This T cell receptor beta chain is from a study of cytomegalovirus exposure and HLA in healthy donors. Study details: Sequencing of roughly 180 million T cells in an earlier analysis found 95 million to 120 million unique TCR beta sequences.

Study outcomes and limitations: Associated with cytomegalovirus, according to the listing, were 150 to 200 TCR beta chains.

In the PCR, 60 Vbeta and 13 Jbeta primers were used. In the original analysis: Unique TCR beta chains numbered 80 million to 95 million in a later analysis, with 10 million to 14 million shared. TCRdb's table, derived via immunoSEQ multiplex PCR, lists solely in-frame clones and lacks some. V and J calls and clone size are copied from that table; D and trimming were computed from the DNA. The repertoire holds fewer than 200,000 clones, with over 70% as singletons. Germline CDR1 is SEHNR and CDR2 is FQNEAQ (reference sequence). This CDR3 comprises 14 residues. V shed 3 bases and J 1 base; nucleotides not matched to a gene: 3. On this clone: The antigen is unknown.

The chain combines TRBV7-9 with TRBJ2-7; 7 nucleotides line up with TRBD1. The sequence was collected from a woman aged 50 to 65 in good health and CMV-seronegative. The source material was PBMCs. CDR3 DNA: TGTGCCAGCAGCTTGGGACAGCATTCCTACGAGCAGTACTTC. Its translation is CASSLGQHSYEQYF.